These T cell receptor beta chains were read from a single sample in a study of early T cells in non-severe SARS-CoV-2 infection. TCRdb reprocessed the 5' RACE reads via MiXCR and lists one record per CDR3 protein. This sample has tens of thousands of distinct CDR3 sequences, with under 5% found just once. The sample taken for sequencing was whole blood. These TCRs come from an adult who was a healthcare worker with PCR-confirmed SARS-CoV-2 infection or an uninfected control (not recorded which). Both conserved end residues are part of each CDR3. Each record gives: D gene, V gene, J gene, clone size, CDR3 length, CDR3 protein, CDR3 DNA. The D gene is left open where the match is weak. Clone size is stated in some rows and not others, as once, few, many or a class when expanded.

>-|TRBV4-1|TRBJ2-7|many|13
CASSTRDNYEQYF
TGCGCCAGCAGCACCCGGGACAACTACGAGCAGTACTTC
>TRBD1|TRBV12-3/TRBV12-4|TRBJ1-5|-|16
CASSLGTGQGPLAQHF
TGTGCCAGCAGTTTGGGTACGGGACAGGGGCCATTAGCCCAGCATTTT
>-|TRBV13|TRBJ2-1|many|12
CASSLDGNEQFF
TGTGCCAGCAGCTTAGATGGGAATGAGCAGTTCTTC
>TRBD2|TRBV7-8|TRBJ2-3|many|15
CATGTSGRAVLFGYF
TGTGCCACCGGGACTAGCGGGAGGGCAGTCCTATTTGGGTATTTT
>TRBD2|TRBV7-9|TRBJ2-5|once|18
CASRKGLAGGSNQETQYF
TGTGCCAGCAGGAAAGGACTAGCGGGAGGCAGCAACCAAGAGACCCAGTACTTC
>-|TRBV5-1|TRBJ1-2|many|13
CASSFTTDYGYTF
TGCGCCAGCAGCTTCACCACGGACTATGGCTACACCTTC
>TRBD1|TRBV9|TRBJ2-3|many|15
CASSVMPQGTDTQYF
TGTGCCAGCAGCGTAATGCCACAGGGGACAGATACGCAGTATTTT
>-|TRBV7-3|TRBJ2-1|many|15
CASSLGGTQNNEQFF
TGTGCCAGCAGCTTAGGTGGGACCCAAAACAATGAGCAGTTCTTC
>-|TRBV27|TRBJ1-5|many|15
CASSWRGEPPQPQHF
TGTGCCAGCAGTTGGCGGGGGGAGCCCCCTCAGCCCCAGCATTTT
>TRBD2|TRBV14|TRBJ2-5|many|17
CASSPQYPGLTQETQYF
TGTGCCAGCAGCCCCCAATATCCGGGACTAACGCAAGAGACCCAGTACTTC
>TRBD1|TRBV6-2/TRBV6-3|TRBJ2-2|few|16
CASSYSKQGGTGELFF
TGTGCCAGCAGTTACTCGAAACAGGGGGGCACCGGGGAGCTGTTTTTT
>TRBD2|TRBV6-6|TRBJ2-3|few|15
CASSPTSGSTDTQYF
TGTGCCAGCAGTCCGACTAGCGGGAGCACAGATACGCAGTATTTT
>TRBD2|TRBV5-1|TRBJ2-1|many|16
CASSLVLAGRGDEQFF
TGCGCCAGCAGCTTGGTCCTAGCGGGTAGGGGCGATGAGCAGTTCTTC
>-|TRBV7-3|TRBJ1-6|-|15
CASSLTSGVDSPLHF
TGTGCCAGCAGCTTAACGTCGGGGGTGGATTCACCCCTCCACTTT
>-|TRBV7-9|TRBJ1-1|many|14
CASSLEQGLTEAFF
TGTGCCAGCAGCTTAGAACAGGGTTTGACTGAAGCTTTCTTT
>-|TRBV5-6|TRBJ2-7|-|12
CASSLGFYEQYF
TGTGCCAGCAGCTTGGGCTTCTACGAGCAGTACTTC
>-|TRBV7-2|TRBJ1-4|many|15
CASSPGDTSNEKLFF
TGTGCCAGCAGCCCAGGGGACACTTCAAATGAAAAACTGTTTTTT
>-|TRBV4-3|TRBJ2-2|many|14
CASSQDYGTGELFF
TGCGCCAGCAGCCAAGATTACGGGACCGGGGAGCTGTTTTTT
>TRBD1|TRBV6-6|TRBJ2-1|many|15
CASRHGQGALGEQFF
TGTGCCAGCAGACACGGACAGGGGGCTCTTGGTGAGCAGTTCTTC
>-|TRBV6-4|TRBJ2-3|many|14
CASSPEALVNTQYF
TGTGCCAGCAGTCCAGAGGCGCTCGTAAATACGCAGTATTTT
>-|TRBV9|TRBJ2-5|many|14
CASSVGLVMETQYF
TGTGCCAGCAGCGTAGGACTAGTTATGGAGACCCAGTACTTC
>-|TRBV27|TRBJ1-5|many|14
CATGKEGSNQPQHF
TGTGCCACCGGAAAAGAAGGATCCAATCAGCCCCAGCATTTT
>-|TRBV7-2|TRBJ2-7|medium-sized|16
CASSSIYTDLSYEQYF
TGTGCCAGCAGCTCGATTTATACGGATCTGTCCTACGAGCAGTACTTC
>-|TRBV7-6|TRBJ1-6|many|17
CASSSTDRSSYNSPLHF
TGTGCCAGCAGCTCCACAGACAGGAGCTCCTATAATTCACCCCTCCACTTT
>-|TRBV7-3|TRBJ2-3|many|15
CASSLGGRGTDTQYF
TGTGCCAGCAGCTTAGGGGGAAGGGGCACAGATACGCAGTATTTT
>TRBD2|TRBV2|TRBJ2-5|many|13
CASSAGGPETQYF
TGTGCCAGCTCAGCGGGAGGGCCGGAGACCCAGTACTTC
>TRBD2|TRBV7-9|TRBJ2-2|few|17
CASTQNPTGRAFGELFF
TGTGCCAGCACCCAGAATCCTACCGGGAGGGCCTTCGGGGAGCTGTTTTTT
>TRBD1|TRBV6-4|TRBJ2-1|few|13
CASSDKDRDEQFF
TGTGCCAGCAGTGACAAAGACAGGGATGAGCAGTTCTTC
>-|TRBV19|TRBJ1-1|many|17
CASRHIWGEDRDTEAFF
TGTGCCAGTAGACATATATGGGGGGAGGACAGAGACACTGAAGCTTTCTTT
>TRBD2|TRBV7-9|TRBJ2-1|-|18
CASSSLLAGVRGSNEQFF
TGTGCCAGCAGCTCACTACTAGCGGGAGTTCGAGGGAGTAATGAGCAGTTCTTC
>TRBD1|TRBV19|TRBJ2-3|many|14
CASQRTGSGDTQYF
TGTGCCAGTCAGCGGACAGGGTCTGGGGATACGCAGTATTTT
>-|TRBV13|TRBJ1-1|many|16
CASSPRERPRTAEAFF
TGTGCCAGCAGCCCCCGGGAGAGACCCCGAACCGCTGAAGCTTTCTTT
>TRBD1|TRBV12-3/TRBV12-4|TRBJ1-5|many|16
CASSLAGTGGNQPQHF
TGTGCCAGCAGTTTAGCTGGGACAGGGGGCAATCAGCCCCAGCATTTT
>TRBD1|TRBV3-1|TRBJ1-6|many|19
CASSQEKPGQSSYNSPLHF
TGTGCCAGCAGCCAAGAGAAACCGGGACAGAGCTCCTATAATTCACCCCTCCACTTT
>TRBD2|TRBV6-5|TRBJ2-1|few|14
CASSPSGSSNEQFF
TGTGCCAGCAGTCCTAGCGGGAGCAGCAATGAGCAGTTCTTC
>-|TRBV9|TRBJ2-2|many|13
CASSATNTGELFF
TGTGCCAGCAGCGCAACTAACACCGGGGAGCTGTTTTTT
>-|TRBV28|TRBJ2-6|few|16
CASSSGPASGANVLTF
TGTGCCAGCAGTTCGGGCCCCGCCTCTGGGGCCAACGTCCTGACTTTC
>TRBD2|TRBV10-3|TRBJ2-5|many|18
CAISEEGLLAGGWETQYF
TGTGCCATCAGTGAGGAGGGACTACTAGCGGGAGGATGGGAGACCCAGTACTTC
>-|TRBV7-9|TRBJ2-5|few|15
CASNLGGGFQETQYF
TGTGCCAGCAACTTAGGGGGAGGATTTCAAGAGACCCAGTACTTC
>TRBD2|TRBV6-2/TRBV6-3|TRBJ2-2|many|16
CASSYYPSGRPGELFF
TGTGCCAGCAGTTACTATCCTAGCGGGAGACCCGGGGAGCTGTTTTTT
>TRBD1|TRBV3-1|TRBJ1-1|many|16
CASSQDLGQGRTEAFF
TGTGCCAGCAGCCAAGATTTAGGACAGGGACGGACTGAAGCTTTCTTT
>TRBD2|TRBV12-3/TRBV12-4|TRBJ2-1|many|14
CASSFGGSYNEQFF
TGTGCCAGCAGTTTTGGCGGGAGCTACAATGAGCAGTTCTTC
>TRBD1|TRBV12-3/TRBV12-4|TRBJ1-1|many|15
CASSFGDRLNTEAFF
TGTGCCAGCAGTTTCGGGGACAGACTGAACACTGAAGCTTTCTTT
>-|TRBV20-1|TRBJ2-3|many|15
CSARDGAASTDTQYF
TGCAGTGCTAGAGATGGAGCAGCTAGCACAGATACGCAGTATTTT
>-|TRBV7-2|TRBJ2-7|many|13
CASTPQGTLKQYF
TGTGCCAGCACCCCTCAGGGTACGCTGAAGCAGTACTTC
>-|TRBV6-5|TRBJ1-5|many|15
CASRGGRMSNQPQHF
TGTGCCAGCAGGGGGGGCAGGATGAGCAATCAGCCCCAGCATTTT